What follows are 15 T cell receptor beta chains derived from one specimen sequenced in a study of T cells in Graves' hyperthyroidism and ophthalmopathy. The source material, RNA transcripts, was used to amplify TCR beta CDR3 regions. The HTBI primer set served for first-round RT-PCR of the TCR CDR3. TCRdb analysed the multiplex PCR reads with MiXCR anew, one entry per CDR3 protein. This sample yields around 300,000 distinct CDR3 sequences, of which approximately 15% are seen a single time; roughly 7.9% belongs to the top ten. Sequenced input: blood. The receptors stem from a woman aged 35 to 49 with Graves' hyperthyroidism.

On this clonotype itself: This may come from a read error, since a much larger clone is one base off. CDR3 amino acids: CASNPLPGELFF. The DNA of the CDR3 is TGTGCCAGCAACCCTCTACCCGGGGAGCTGTTTTTT. This sequence joins TRBV2 and TRBJ2-2; D remains unclear. The germline V and J ends were trimmed by 7 bases and 6 bases, with 9 bases remaining between them. Germline V CDR1 and CDR2: SNHLY, FYNNEI. The CDR3 totals 12 residues. Variable domain in full (rest from reference TRBV2 and TRBJ2-2): EPEVTQTPSHQVTQMGQEVILRCVPISNHLYFYWYRQILGQKVEFLVSFYNNEISEKSEIFDDQFSVERPDGSNFTLKIRSTKLEDSAMYFCASNPLPGELFFGEGSRLTVL.

This clonotype showed up many times. The chain couples TRBV28 to TRBJ2-1; 9 bases align to TRBD2. V lost 5 bases, J lost 4 bases, and 18 bases stayed unmatched. This CDR3 is built from 19 residues. Germline CDR1 is MDHEN and CDR2 is SYDVKM. CDR3 protein: CASSPGGDAGGLVYNEQFF. CDR3 nucleotide sequence: TGTGCCAGCAGTCCGGGTGGGGATGCGGGAGGGCTGGTTTACAATGAGCAGTTCTTC. The whole variable domain, remainder taken from reference TRBV28 and TRBJ2-1, is DVKVTQSSRYLVKRTGEKVFLECVQDMDHENMFWYRQDPGLGLRLIYFSYDVKMKEKGDIPEGYSVSREKKERFSLILESASTNQTSMYLCASSPGGDAGGLVYNEQFFGPGTRLTVL.

The CDR3 DNA follows: TGTGCCAGCAGCTTGAATCCCACGGGGGCTGGGTTCACTGAAGCTTTCTTT. Translating gives CASSLNPTGAGFTEAFF. The V call is TRBV5-5, the J call TRBJ1-1, with a possible D match to TRBD1 (6 bases). The CDR3 totals 17 residues. The germline gives CDR1 SGHKS, CDR2 YYEKEE (reference sequence). Trimming took 1 base from V and 4 from J, leaving 20 bases between them.

This clonotype was seen many times. The gene calls are TRBV28 and TRBJ2-4; 10 positions match TRBD2. Trimming removed 5 bases from V and 1 base from J; junction bases left unmatched: 5. The CDR3 spans 16 residues. Germline CDR1 is MDHEN and CDR2 is SYDVKM. The CDR3 protein is CASSGHSGRAKNIQYF. CDR3 nucleotides: TGTGCCAGCAGTGGGCATAGCGGGAGGGCCAAAAACATTCAGTACTTC.

This clonotype has at least ten counts. The chain couples TRBV9 to TRBJ1-5, with unresolved D. V was pared by 0 bases and J by 2 bases, with 6 bases between. The CDR3 has 14 amino acids. CDR1 and CDR2 (germline): SGDLS, YYNGEE. DNA for the CDR3: TGTGCCAGCAGCGTAGATATGGGCAATCAGCCCCAGCATTTT. Its protein is CASSVDMGNQPQHF.

This clonotype was detected ten times or more. The chain joins TRBV19 to TRBJ2-7; no definite D call. With 4 bases removed from V and 5 bases from J, the gap between germline ends came to 12 bases. CDR3 length: 13 amino acids. Germline V gene sequence: CDR1 LNHDA, CDR2 SQIVND (reference sequence). CDR3 bases: TGTGCCAGTAGTACAACCACGGTGGACGAGCAGTACTTC. This encodes CASSTTTVDEQYF.

This clonotype was recorded at least ten times. DNA of the CDR3: TGTGCCAGCAGCTTTAGGGCGGGAGGGCCGTACAATGAGCAGTTCTTC. It yields the protein CASSFRAGGPYNEQFF. The chain combines TRBV11-2 with TRBJ2-1; 9 bases line up with TRBD2. CDR3 length: 16 residues. Per germline, CDR1 SGHAT and CDR2 FQNNGV. The ends lost 3 bases at V and 4 bases at J; junction bases unmatched: 7.

The chain recombines TRBV20-1 with TRBJ2-7, with D unresolved. Germline loops: CDR1 DFQATT, CDR2 SNEGSKA (reference sequence). V lost 4 bases and J 2 bases, leaving 15 bases between the germline ends. This CDR3 comprises 14 residues. The CDR3 here is CSATKMILPYEQYF. CDR3 nucleotide sequence: TGCAGTGCTACTAAGATGATTCTTCCCTACGAGCAGTACTTC.

This clonotype has at least ten counts. This CDR3 is CASRSGGGVSEAFF. CDR3 nucleotides: TGTGCCAGCAGGTCCGGGGGGGGAGTCTCTGAAGCTTTCTTT. This chain uses TRBV28 with TRBJ1-1; possibly TRBD1 for D (5 bases). Trimming pared 6 bases from V and 6 bases from J, leaving 17 bases between. This CDR3 spans 14 amino acids. Per germline, CDR1 MDHEN and CDR2 SYDVKM. The full variable domain, with the rest looked up from reference TRBV28 and TRBJ1-1, is DVKVTQSSRYLVKRTGEKVFLECVQDMDHENMFWYRQDPGLGLRLIYFSYDVKMKEKGDIPEGYSVSREKKERFSLILESASTNQTSMYLCASRSGGGVSEAFFGQGTRLTVV.

This clonotype was observed a few times. V and J are TRBV24-1 and TRBJ2-5; 8 bases match TRBD1. Germline loops: CDR1 KGHDR, CDR2 SFDVKD. The CDR3 contains 14 residues. V shed 4 bases, J shed 7 bases, and the junction held 7 bases outside the gene matches. DNA of the CDR3: TGTGCCACCAGTGACCCAGGGGGCCCAGCGACCCAGTACTTC. It specifies CATSDPGGPATQYF.

The chain combines TRBV2 with TRBJ1-3; D perhaps matches TRBD1 (6 bases). The CDR3 has 15 amino acids. Deletions cut 7 bases from V and 0 bases from J, with 13 bases between. CDR1 is SNHLY, CDR2 FYNNEI, per germline. The CDR3 reads CASNTGTLSGNTIYF. CDR3 bases: TGTGCCAGCAATACAGGGACCCTCTCTGGAAACACCATATATTTT.

In its sample, this clonotype was seen many times. The chain is built from TRBV18 and TRBJ2-2; D call uncertain. The CDR3 sequence is 12 residues long. Germline V gene data show CDR1 as KGHSH and CDR2 as LQKENI. Trimming took off 5 bases at V and 5 bases at J, with 6 bases between the two ends. For the CDR3, the DNA is TGTGCCAGCTCAACTTATACCGGGGAGCTGTTTTTT. Translating gives CASSTYTGELFF.

This clonotype was recorded many times. CDR3 region: CASSPGQAVNEKLFF. CDR3 nucleotides: TGTGCCAGCAGTCCAGGACAGGCGGTTAATGAAAAACTGTTTTTT. The chain links TRBV7-8 to TRBJ1-4; 7 bases match TRBD1. J lost 4 bases, V lost 6 bases, and 8 bases had no gene match. Per germline, CDR1 SGHVS and CDR2 FQNEAQ. The CDR3 is made up of 15 amino acids.

This clonotype has at least ten counts. This rearrangement joins TRBV27 to TRBJ1-2; no clear D gene. CDR1 is MNHEY, CDR2 SMNVEV, per germline (reference sequence). The V and J ends lost 4 bases and 5 bases respectively, with 17 bases between them. This CDR3 has 15 amino acids. CDR3 amino acids: CASSSSVYPGYGYTF. CDR3 DNA: TGTGCCAGCAGTTCCTCCGTTTACCCGGGGTATGGCTACACCTTC.

The sample holds many counts of this clonotype. The chain joins TRBV27 to TRBJ2-5; 8 nucleotides match TRBD1. V shed 5 bases and J 6 bases; nucleotides not matched to a gene: 8. CDR1 and CDR2 (germline): MNHEY, SMNVEV (reference sequence). The CDR3 runs 14 residues. The CDR3 is CASSRDRGWKTQYF. The CDR3 DNA reads TGTGCCAGCAGTAGAGACAGGGGTTGGAAGACCCAGTACTTC.